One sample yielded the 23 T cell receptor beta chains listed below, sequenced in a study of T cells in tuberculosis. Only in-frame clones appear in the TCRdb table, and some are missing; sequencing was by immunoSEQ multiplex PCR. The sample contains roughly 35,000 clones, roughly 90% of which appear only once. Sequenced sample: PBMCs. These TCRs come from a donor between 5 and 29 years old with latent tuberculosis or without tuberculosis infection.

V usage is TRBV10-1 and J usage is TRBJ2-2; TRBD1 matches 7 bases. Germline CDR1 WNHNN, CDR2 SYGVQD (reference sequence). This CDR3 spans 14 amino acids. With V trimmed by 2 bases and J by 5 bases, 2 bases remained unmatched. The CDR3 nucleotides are TGCGCCAGCAGTGAGGGGACAGAGACCGGGGAGCTGTTTTTT. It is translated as CASSEGTETGELFF.

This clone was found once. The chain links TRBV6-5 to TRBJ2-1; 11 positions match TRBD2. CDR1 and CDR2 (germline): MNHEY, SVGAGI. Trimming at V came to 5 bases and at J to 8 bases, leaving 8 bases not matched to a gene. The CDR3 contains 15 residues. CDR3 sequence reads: CASSTRLAGRDEQFF. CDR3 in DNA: TGTGCCAGCAGTACCAGACTAGCGGGAAGGGATGAGCAGTTCTTC.

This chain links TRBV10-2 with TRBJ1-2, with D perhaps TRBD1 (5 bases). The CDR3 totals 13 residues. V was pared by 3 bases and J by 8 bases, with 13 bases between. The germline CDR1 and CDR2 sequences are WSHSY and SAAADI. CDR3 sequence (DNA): TGCGCCAGCAGTGAATACGGGGGAAACGGCTACACCTTC. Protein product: CASSEYGGNGYTF.

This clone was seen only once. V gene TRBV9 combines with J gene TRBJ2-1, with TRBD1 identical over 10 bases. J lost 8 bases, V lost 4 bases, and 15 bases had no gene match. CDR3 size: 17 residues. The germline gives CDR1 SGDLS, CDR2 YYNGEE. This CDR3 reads CASSSSPPGQGKDEQFF. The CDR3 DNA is TGTGCCAGCAGCTCATCGCCCCCGGGACAGGGGAAAGATGAGCAGTTCTTC.

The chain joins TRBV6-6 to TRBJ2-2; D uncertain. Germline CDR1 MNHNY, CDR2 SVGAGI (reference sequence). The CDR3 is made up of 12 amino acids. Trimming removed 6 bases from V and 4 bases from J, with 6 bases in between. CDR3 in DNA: TGTGCCAGCAGCCGAGGCACCGGGGAGCTGTTTTTT. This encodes CASSRGTGELFF.

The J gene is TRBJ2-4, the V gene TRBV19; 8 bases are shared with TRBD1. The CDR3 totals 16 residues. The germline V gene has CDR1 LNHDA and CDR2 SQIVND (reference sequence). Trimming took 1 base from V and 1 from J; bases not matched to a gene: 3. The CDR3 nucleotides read TGTGCCAGTAGTATAGGGACAGGGAGGGCCAAAAACATTCAGTACTTC. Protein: CASSIGTGRAKNIQYF.

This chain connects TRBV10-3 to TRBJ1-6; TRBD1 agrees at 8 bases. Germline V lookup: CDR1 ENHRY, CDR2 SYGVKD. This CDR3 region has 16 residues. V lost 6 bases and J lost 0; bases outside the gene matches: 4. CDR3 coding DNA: TGTGCCATCAGCGGGACAGGAGTCTCCTATAATTCACCCCTCCACTTT. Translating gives CAISGTGVSYNSPLHF.

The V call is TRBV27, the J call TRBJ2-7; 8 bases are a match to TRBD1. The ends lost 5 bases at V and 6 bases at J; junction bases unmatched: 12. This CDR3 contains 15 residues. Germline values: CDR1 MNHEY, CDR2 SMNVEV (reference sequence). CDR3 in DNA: TGTGCCAGCAGTAGTAGACAGGGGAACGTAGGCGAGCAGTACTTC. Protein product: CASSSRQGNVGEQYF.

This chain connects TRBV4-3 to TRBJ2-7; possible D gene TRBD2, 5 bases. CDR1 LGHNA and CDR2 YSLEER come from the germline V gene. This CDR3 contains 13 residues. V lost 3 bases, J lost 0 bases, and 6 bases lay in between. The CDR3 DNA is TGCGCCAGCAGCCACGGGATCTCCTACGAGCAGTACTTC. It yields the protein CASSHGISYEQYF.

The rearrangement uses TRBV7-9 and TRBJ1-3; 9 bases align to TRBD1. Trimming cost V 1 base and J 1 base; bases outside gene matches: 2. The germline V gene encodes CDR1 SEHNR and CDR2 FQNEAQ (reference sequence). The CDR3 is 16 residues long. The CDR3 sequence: CASSLGGTGSGNTIYF. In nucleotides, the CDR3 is TGTGCCAGCAGCTTAGGGGGGACAGGGTCTGGAAACACCATATATTTT.

CDR3 in amino acids: CASSPGITTNEKLFF. The CDR3 DNA reads TGCGCCAGCAGCCCAGGGATTACTACTAATGAAAAACTGTTTTTT. This chain connects TRBV5-1 to TRBJ1-4, with D perhaps matching TRBD1 (5 bases). This CDR3 spans 15 amino acids. Trimming shortened V by 4 bases and J by 2 bases, and 12 bases separated the two germline ends. Germline V gene lookup returns CDR1 SGHRS and CDR2 YFSETQ.

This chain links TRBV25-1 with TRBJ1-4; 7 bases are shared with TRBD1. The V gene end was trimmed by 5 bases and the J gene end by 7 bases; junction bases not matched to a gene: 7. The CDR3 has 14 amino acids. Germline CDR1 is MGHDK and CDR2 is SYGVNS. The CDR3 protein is CASSRRQGPEKLFF. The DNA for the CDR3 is TGTGCCAGCAGTCGCAGACAGGGACCTGAAAAACTGTTTTTT.

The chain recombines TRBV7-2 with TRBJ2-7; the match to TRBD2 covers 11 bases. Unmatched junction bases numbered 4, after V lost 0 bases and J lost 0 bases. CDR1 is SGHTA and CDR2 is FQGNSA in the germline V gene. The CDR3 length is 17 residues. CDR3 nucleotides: TGTGCCAGCAGCTTAGCCCGGACTAGCGGGTCCTCCTACGAGCAGTACTTC. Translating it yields CASSLARTSGSSYEQYF.

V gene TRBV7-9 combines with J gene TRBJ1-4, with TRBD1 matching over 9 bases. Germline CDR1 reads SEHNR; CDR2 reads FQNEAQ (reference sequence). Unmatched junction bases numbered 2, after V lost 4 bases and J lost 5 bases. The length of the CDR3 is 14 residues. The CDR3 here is CASSSGTGNEKLFF. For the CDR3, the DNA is TGTGCCAGCAGCTCCGGGACAGGGAATGAAAAACTGTTTTTT.

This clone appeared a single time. Written as DNA, the CDR3 is TGTGCCAGCAGCTTAGTACCGGGTCCGGGACAGGGTATTGGGGAGACCCAGTACTTC. Translating it yields CASSLVPGPGQGIGETQYF. V is TRBV7-2 and J is TRBJ2-5; 9 bases are shared with TRBD1. Germline V CDR1 and CDR2: SGHTA, FQGNSA. CDR3 length: 19 amino acids. V dropped 1 base and J dropped 5; count of bases not matched to a gene: 17.

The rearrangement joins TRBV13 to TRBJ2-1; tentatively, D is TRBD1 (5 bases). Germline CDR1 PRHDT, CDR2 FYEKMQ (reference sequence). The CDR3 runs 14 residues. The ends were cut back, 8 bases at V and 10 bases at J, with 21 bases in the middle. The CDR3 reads CASVDSSSTREQFF. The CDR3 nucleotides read TGTGCCAGCGTAGACAGTTCCTCTACGCGGGAGCAGTTCTTC.

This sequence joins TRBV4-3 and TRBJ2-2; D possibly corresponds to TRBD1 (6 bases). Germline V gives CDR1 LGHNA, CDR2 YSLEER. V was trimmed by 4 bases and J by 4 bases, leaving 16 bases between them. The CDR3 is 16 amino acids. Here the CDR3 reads CASSPPGHPSTGELFF. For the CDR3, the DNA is TGCGCCAGCAGCCCTCCGGGACACCCTTCCACCGGGGAGCTGTTTTTT.

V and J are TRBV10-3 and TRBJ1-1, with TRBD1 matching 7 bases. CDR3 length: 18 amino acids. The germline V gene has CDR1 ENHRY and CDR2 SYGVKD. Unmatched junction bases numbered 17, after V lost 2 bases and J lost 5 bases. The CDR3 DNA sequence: TGTGCCATCAGTGAGGACCTTAGACAGGGCGAGGGGAGGACTGAAGCTTTCTTT. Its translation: CAISEDLRQGEGRTEAFF.

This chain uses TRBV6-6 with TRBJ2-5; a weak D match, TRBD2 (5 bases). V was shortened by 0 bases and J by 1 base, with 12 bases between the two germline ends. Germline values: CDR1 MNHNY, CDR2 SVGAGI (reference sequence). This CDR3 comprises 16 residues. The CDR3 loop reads CASSYSSRRPQETQYF. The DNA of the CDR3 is TGTGCCAGCAGTTACTCGAGCCGGAGGCCCCAAGAGACCCAGTACTTC.

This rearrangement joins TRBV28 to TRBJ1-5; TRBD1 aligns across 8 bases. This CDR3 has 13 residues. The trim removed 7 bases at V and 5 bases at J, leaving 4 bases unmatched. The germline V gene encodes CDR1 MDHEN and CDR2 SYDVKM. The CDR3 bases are TGTGCCAGCAAGCCAGGGGGCCATCAGCCCCAGCATTTT. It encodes CASKPGGHQPQHF.

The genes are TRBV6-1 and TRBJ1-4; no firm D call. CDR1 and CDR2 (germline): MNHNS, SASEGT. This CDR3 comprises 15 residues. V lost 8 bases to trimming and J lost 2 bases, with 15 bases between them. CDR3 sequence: CASRLRFPTNEKLFF. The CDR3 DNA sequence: TGTGCCAGCCGACTCAGATTTCCCACTAATGAAAAACTGTTTTTT.

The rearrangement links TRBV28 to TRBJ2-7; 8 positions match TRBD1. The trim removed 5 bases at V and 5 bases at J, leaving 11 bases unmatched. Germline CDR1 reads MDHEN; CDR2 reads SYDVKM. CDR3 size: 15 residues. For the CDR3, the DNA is TGTGCCAGCAGTCCCCCCAACAGGGGGGCCCACGAGCAGTACTTC. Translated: CASSPPNRGAHEQYF.

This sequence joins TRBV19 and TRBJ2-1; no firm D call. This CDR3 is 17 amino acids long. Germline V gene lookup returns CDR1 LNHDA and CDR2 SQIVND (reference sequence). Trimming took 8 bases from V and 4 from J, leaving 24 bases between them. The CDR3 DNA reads TGTGCCAGTGCCCCTAGTTCGTGGCACGCGAATTACAATGAGCAGTTCTTC. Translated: CASAPSSWHANYNEQFF.